What follows is one TCR beta chain and its context. What this receptor recognizes is not known. It has no much larger one-base neighbor in the sample; base qualities were not kept. These data come from a study of shared clonotypes between healthy human individuals (dated by TCRdb to the early 2020s). Broadly, across the study: A couple of women and a few men aged 18 to 49 years were included in the cohort. For each donor, three plates each were used for CD4 naive and CD4 memory, two plates were used for CD8 naive, and one plate was used for CD8 memory. Blood TCR repertoires of roughly five healthy adults were deeply sequenced to estimate repertoire size and the extent of clonotype sharing between individuals. Different laboratories and diverse techniques were used to prepare libraries and sequence TCR repertoires, to increase sequencing depth and limit assay-specific biases. Each donor's leukapheresis produced roughly between roughly 0.85 and 9.5 billion PBMCs. Findings and caveats that apply to the study as a whole: Estimated clonotype richness was generally larger for naive than for memory subsets. Pairwise subsampling indicated that sequencing depth was expected to affect the degree of clonotype sharing among donors. When several donors were compared, the shared fraction of clonotypes was around 4.6% for naive CD4, 3.5% for naive CD8, 2.3% for memory CD4, and 0.4% for memory CD8. Higher generation probabilities were observed for clonotypes shared by all four sorted-subset donors than for non-shared clonotypes. The genetic and exposure-history diversity represented was limited by the small number of donors. Rarefaction of sorted-subset datasets indicated incomplete sequencing despite the large sequencing depth. Sampling was restricted to blood, and TCR repertoires in tissues likely differ from the TCR repertoires found in blood.

Measured from the cysteine to the phenylalanine, the CDR3 is 12 residues long. Only the CDR3 portion is preserved as DNA: 36 bases, with reading frame beginning at the first base. CDR1 and CDR2 were assigned from the germline V gene as MNHNS and SASEGT. V sheds 8 bases and J sheds 8 bases, leaving 13 bases between their ends. Using the deep immunoSEQ assay, TCR CDR3 regions were amplified from genomic DNA by multiplex PCR. Genomic DNA extracted from each cell subset was distributed evenly over all wells of several immunoSEQ 96-well plates, and each plate served as one replicate. For sorted subsets, approximately 200 ng of genomic DNA, equivalent to some 30,000 T cell genomes, went into each replicate PCR. Purified libraries were quantified with a Qubit 3.0 fluorometer, sized on a Bioanalyzer 2100, and re-quantified with the KAPA Library Quantification kit. Every immunoSEQ 96-well plate was sequenced on a dedicated single-read 150-cycle Illumina NextSeq 550 flow cell. On the study's bioinformatics: The immunoSEQ output contained only junctional sequences without quality scores, so filtering could not match that applied to full-length reads. To assign V/J genes and CDR3, sequences were annotated using PyIR, a Python wrapper for IgBLAST v1.9, with IMGT germline references. Any read was removed if the V/J assignment was weak (E-value above 1e-6), the CDR3 was missing, or the read contained stop codons, out-of-frame junctions, or ambiguous translated residues. V3J clonotypes were defined as sequences sharing the same inferred V gene, J gene, and CDR3 amino acid sequence. The percentage overlap between two repertoires was calculated by dividing the number of shared unique clonotypes by the size of the smaller repertoire. Three approaches were used to assess repertoire richness: RTK rarefaction, the Chao1 estimator, and Recon v2.1 estimates of unobserved clonotypes. Generation probabilities were computed with OLGA for all TCRbeta clonotypes obtained by the gDNA method from several donors. In its TCRdb copy, this immuneACCESS table keeps in-frame sequences only and misses some clones. Where compared with another copy, unresolved V genes explain less than half of these, and the others have no known cause. The V and J calls and clone size are taken from that table; D and trimming were inferred from the DNA. For this sample the table gives over a million clones, of which more than 95% were detected only once. Over 1% of the sample comes from the top ten.

Healthy HIV-negative adults with no recently reported acute infections or vaccinations were included as donors. Only Caucasian adults living in Nashville, Tennessee, USA were represented among the donors. Magnetic negative selection was used to enrich CD4+ T cells, after which naive cells were positively selected on CD45RA and the negative fraction became the memory subset. Blood was obtained by leukapheresis, after which PBMCs were separated by Ficoll-Histopaque density gradient centrifugation and cryopreserved in liquid nitrogen vapor phase. Purity and quantity of every magnetically sorted T cell population were checked by analytical flow cytometry. Genomic DNA was isolated from each sorted fraction and quantified by UV absorbance on a Nanodrop 2000c.

This sequence was found in a man aged 25-45 years in good health. The sequencing sample was made of naive CD4+ T cells sorted from blood. The cell subset or site label for this specimen denotes: CD45RA+ positively selected. The V and J segments used are TRBV6-1 and TRBJ2-1; the D segment cannot be called with confidence. The CDR3 reads as follows: CASLKSPDEQFF. In nucleotides, the sequence is TGTGCCAGCCTTAAAAGCCCCGATGAGCAGTTCTTC.